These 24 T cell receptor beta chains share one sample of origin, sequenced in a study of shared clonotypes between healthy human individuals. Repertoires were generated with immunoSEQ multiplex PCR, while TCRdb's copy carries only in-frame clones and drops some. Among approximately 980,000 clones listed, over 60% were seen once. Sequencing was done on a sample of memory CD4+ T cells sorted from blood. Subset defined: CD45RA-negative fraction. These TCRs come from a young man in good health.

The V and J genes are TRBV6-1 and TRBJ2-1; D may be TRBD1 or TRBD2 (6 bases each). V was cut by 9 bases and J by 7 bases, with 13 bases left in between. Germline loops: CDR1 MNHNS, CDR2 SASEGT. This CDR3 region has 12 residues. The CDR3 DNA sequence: TGTGCCAGGTTTAGGGGGGAAAATGAGCAGTTCTTC. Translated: CARFRGENEQFF.

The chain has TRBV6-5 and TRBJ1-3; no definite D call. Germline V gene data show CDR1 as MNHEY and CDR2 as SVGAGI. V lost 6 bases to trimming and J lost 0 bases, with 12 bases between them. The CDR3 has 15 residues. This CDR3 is CASSSRSFSGNTIYF. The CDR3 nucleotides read TGTGCCAGCAGCTCTCGCAGCTTCTCTGGAAACACCATATATTTT.

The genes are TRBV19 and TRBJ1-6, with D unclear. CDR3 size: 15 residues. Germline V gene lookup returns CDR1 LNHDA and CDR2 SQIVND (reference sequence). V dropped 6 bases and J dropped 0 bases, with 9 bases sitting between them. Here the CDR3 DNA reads TGTGCCAGTAGCGACGGATACTCCTATAATTCACCCCTCCACTTT. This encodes CASSDGYSYNSPLHF. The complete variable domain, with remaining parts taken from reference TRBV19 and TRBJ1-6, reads DGGITQSPKYLFRKEGQNVTLSCEQNLNHDAMYWYRQDPGQGLRLIYYSQIVNDFQKGDIAEGYSVSREKKESFPLTVTSAQKNPTAFYLCASSDGYSYNSPLHFGNGTRLTVT.

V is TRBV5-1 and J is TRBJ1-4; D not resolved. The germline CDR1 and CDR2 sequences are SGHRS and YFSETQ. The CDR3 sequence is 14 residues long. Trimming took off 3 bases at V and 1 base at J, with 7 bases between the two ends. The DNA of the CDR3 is TGCGCCAGCAGCTCGGGGAGAACTAATGAAAAACTGTTTTTT. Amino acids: CASSSGRTNEKLFF.

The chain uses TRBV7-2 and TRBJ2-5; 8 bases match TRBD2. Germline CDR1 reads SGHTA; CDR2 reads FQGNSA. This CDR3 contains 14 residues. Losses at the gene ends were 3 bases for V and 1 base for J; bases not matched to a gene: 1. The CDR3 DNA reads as TGTGCCAGCAGCTTTGCGGGAGGCCAAGAGACCCAGTACTTC. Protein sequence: CASSFAGGQETQYF.

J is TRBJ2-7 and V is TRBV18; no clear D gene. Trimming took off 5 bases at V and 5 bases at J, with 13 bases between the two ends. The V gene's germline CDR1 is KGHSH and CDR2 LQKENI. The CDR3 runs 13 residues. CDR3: CASSAPGTNEQYF. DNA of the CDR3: TGTGCCAGCTCAGCGCCAGGTACCAACGAGCAGTACTTC.

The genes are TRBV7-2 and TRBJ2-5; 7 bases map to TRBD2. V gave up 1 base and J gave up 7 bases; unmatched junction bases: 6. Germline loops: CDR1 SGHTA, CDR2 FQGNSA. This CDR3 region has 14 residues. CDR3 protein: CASSLETSSSTQYF. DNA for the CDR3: TGTGCCAGCAGCTTAGAGACTAGCTCCTCGACCCAGTACTTC.

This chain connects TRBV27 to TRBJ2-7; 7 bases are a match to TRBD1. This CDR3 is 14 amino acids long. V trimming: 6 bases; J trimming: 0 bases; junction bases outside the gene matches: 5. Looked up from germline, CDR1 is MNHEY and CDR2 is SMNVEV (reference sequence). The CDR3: CASRRGRSSYEQYF. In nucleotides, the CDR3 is TGTGCCAGCAGGAGGGGGCGAAGCTCCTACGAGCAGTACTTC.

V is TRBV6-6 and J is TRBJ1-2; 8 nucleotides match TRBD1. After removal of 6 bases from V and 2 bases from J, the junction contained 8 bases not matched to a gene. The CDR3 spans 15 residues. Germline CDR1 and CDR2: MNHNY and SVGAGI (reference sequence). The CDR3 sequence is CASRPAGGPNYGYTF. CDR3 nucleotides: TGTGCCAGCAGGCCAGCAGGGGGCCCGAACTATGGCTACACCTTC.

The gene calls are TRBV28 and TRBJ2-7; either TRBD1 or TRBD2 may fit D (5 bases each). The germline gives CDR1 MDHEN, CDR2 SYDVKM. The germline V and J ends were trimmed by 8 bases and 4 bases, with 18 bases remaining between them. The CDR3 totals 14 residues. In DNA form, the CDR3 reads TGTGCCAGCTCGGGCGGCAGGGAGTTTTACGAGCAGTACTTC. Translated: CASSGGREFYEQYF.

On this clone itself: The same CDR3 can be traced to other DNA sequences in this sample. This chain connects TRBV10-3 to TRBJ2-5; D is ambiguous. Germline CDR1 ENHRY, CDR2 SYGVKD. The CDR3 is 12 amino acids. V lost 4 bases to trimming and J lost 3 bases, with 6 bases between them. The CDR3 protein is CAISGSEETQYF. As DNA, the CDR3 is TGTGCCATCAGTGGTTCAGAAGAGACCCAGTACTTC.

CDR3 coding DNA: TGTGCCAGCAGCTTAGGAATAGGTGGGAGTTTTTACGAGCAGTACTTC. It yields the protein CASSLGIGGSFYEQYF. The chain joins TRBV11-2 to TRBJ2-7; tentative D call: TRBD2 (5 bases). The length of the CDR3 is 16 residues. The V and J ends lost 1 base and 4 bases respectively, with 17 bases between them. Germline V lookup: CDR1 SGHAT, CDR2 FQNNGV.

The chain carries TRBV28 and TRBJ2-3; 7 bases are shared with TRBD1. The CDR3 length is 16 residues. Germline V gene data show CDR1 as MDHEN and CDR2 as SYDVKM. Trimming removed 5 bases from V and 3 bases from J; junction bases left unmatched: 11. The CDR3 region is CASSRRDRVGTDTQYF. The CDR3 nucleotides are TGTGCCAGCAGTCGAAGAGACAGGGTCGGGACAGATACGCAGTATTTT.

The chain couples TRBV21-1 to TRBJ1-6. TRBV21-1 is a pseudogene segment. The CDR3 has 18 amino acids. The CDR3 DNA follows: TGTGCCAGCAGCAACTTAAAAGGACGGGTTTTTACCGGTTCACCCCTCCACTTT. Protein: CASSNLKGRVFTGSPLHF.

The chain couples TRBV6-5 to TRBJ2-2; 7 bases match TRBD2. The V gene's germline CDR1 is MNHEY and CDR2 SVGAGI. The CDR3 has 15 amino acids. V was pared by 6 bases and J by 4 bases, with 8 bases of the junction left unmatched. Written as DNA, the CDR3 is TGTGCCAGCAGCCCCGGGGGGTCCGGCACCGGGGAGCTGTTTTTT. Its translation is CASSPGGSGTGELFF.

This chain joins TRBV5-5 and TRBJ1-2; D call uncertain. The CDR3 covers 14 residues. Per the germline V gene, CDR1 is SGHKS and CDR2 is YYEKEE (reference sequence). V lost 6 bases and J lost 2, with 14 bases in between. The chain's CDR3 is CASTPSRGNYGYTF. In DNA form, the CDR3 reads TGTGCCAGCACCCCGTCTCGAGGAAACTATGGCTACACCTTC.

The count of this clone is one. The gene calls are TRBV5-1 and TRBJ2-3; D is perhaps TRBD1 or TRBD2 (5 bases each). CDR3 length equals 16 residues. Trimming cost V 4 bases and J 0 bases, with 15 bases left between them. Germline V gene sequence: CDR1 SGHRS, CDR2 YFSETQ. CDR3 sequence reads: CASSANGAGSTDTQYF. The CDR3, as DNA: TGCGCCAGCAGCGCGAACGGGGCCGGGAGCACAGATACGCAGTATTTT.

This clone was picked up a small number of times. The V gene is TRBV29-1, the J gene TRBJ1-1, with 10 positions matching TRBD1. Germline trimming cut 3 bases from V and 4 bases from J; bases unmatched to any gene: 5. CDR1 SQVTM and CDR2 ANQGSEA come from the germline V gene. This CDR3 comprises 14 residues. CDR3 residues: CSVETGGWGTEAFF. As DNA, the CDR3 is TGCAGCGTTGAGACAGGGGGCTGGGGCACTGAAGCTTTCTTT.

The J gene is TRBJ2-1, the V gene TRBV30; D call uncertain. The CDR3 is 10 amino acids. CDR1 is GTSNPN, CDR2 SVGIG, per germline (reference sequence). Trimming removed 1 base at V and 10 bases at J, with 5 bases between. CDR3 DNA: TGTGCCTGGAGTGGTGGGGAGCAGTTCTTC. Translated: CAWSGGEQFF.

The CDR3 region is CASSSRDTAADTQYF. CDR3 in DNA: TGTGCCAGCAGCTCCCGGGACACGGCTGCAGATACGCAGTATTTT. This chain links TRBV6-6 with TRBJ2-3, with a weak D call TRBD1 (6 bases). The CDR3 extends over 15 amino acids. Trimming took 6 bases from V and 4 from J, leaving 17 bases between them. Germline V lookup: CDR1 MNHNY, CDR2 SVGAGI (reference sequence).

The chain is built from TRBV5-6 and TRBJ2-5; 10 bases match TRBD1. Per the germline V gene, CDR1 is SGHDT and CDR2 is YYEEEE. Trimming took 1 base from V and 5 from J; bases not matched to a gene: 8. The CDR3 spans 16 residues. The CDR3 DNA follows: TGTGCCAGCAGCTTGTTGGGACAGGGGCGGGCGGAGACCCAGTACTTC. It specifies CASSLLGQGRAETQYF.

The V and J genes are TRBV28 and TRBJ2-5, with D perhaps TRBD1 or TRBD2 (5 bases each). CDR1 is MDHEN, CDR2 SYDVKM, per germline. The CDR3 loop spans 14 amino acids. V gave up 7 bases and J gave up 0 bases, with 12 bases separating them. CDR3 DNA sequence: TGTGCCAGCACTTACGGGACGTACCAAGAGACCCAGTACTTC. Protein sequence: CASTYGTYQETQYF.

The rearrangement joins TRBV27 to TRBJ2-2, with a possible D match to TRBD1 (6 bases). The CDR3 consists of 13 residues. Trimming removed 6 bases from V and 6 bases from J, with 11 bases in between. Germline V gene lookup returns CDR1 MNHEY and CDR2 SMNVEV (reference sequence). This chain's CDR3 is CASRAQGSGELFF. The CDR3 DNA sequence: TGTGCCAGCAGGGCCCAGGGGTCCGGGGAGCTGTTTTTT.

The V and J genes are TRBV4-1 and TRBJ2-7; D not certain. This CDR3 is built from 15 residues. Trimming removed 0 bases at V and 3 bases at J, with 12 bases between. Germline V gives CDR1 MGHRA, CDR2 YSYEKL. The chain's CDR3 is CASSQDSGRYYEQYF. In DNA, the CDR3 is TGCGCCAGCAGCCAAGATTCGGGCAGATACTACGAGCAGTACTTC.